These 26 T cell receptor beta chains originate from one sample sequenced in a study of CD8 T cell repertoires and HIV-1 epitope variants. Libraries were prepared by immunoSEQ multiplex PCR; TCRdb keeps only in-frame clonotypes and omits some of them. The data show roughly 4,900 clones, 67% seen once. These TCRs' antigens remain unknown. Sequenced sample: cultured CD8+ T cells derived from PBMCs. These TCRs come from a male donor with HIV.

V gene TRBV6-1 combines with J gene TRBJ2-7; the D call may be TRBD1 or TRBD2 (5 bases each). The CDR3 totals 14 residues. Trimming cost V 2 bases and J 3 bases, with 11 bases left between them. Looked up from germline, CDR1 is MNHNS and CDR2 is SASEGT. The CDR3 coding sequence is TGTGCCAGCAGTGAACTTGGGGACCTCTACGAGCAGTACTTC. Its translation is CASSELGDLYEQYF.

V usage is TRBV28 and J usage is TRBJ2-7, with D perhaps TRBD2 (5 bases). The CDR3 has 13 residues. Germline V CDR1 and CDR2: MDHEN, SYDVKM. V dropped 3 bases and J dropped 6 bases, with 12 bases sitting between them. The CDR3 DNA follows: TGTGCCAGCAGTTTCACCGGGAACCTCGAGCAGTACTTC. Protein sequence: CASSFTGNLEQYF.

V is TRBV4-3 and J is TRBJ2-2; tentative D call: TRBD2 (6 bases). The CDR3 runs to 15 residues. Trimming took off 1 base at V and 5 bases at J, with 11 bases between the two ends. Germline-derived CDR1 and CDR2 are LGHNA and YSLEER. For the CDR3, the DNA is TGCGCCAGCAGCCAAGGGGGGGAGGAAACCGGGGAGCTGTTTTTT. Translation gives CASSQGGEETGELFF.

The rearrangement uses TRBV15 and TRBJ1-2; 8 nucleotides line up with TRBD1. Germline values: CDR1 LNHNV, CDR2 YYDKDF (reference sequence). CDR3 size: 17 residues. The J segment lost 0 bases and the V segment lost 0 bases, leaving 6 bases of the junction unmatched. The CDR3 bases are TGTGCCACCAGCAGAGATCTCGGGACAGGAGCTAACTATGGCTACACCTTC. Its protein product is CATSRDLGTGANYGYTF.

V gene TRBV19 combines with J gene TRBJ2-2; TRBD2 aligns across 7 bases. CDR3 length: 12 amino acids. Unmatched junction bases numbered 0, after V lost 5 bases and J lost 6 bases. CDR1 is LNHDA and CDR2 is SQIVND in the germline V gene (reference sequence). This chain's CDR3 is CASSAGAGELFF. The CDR3 region has the DNA TGTGCCAGTAGTGCGGGAGCCGGGGAGCTGTTTTTT.

V usage is TRBV28 and J usage is TRBJ1-2; 9 nucleotides line up with TRBD1. The CDR3 loop spans 15 amino acids. Germline CDR1 and CDR2: MDHEN and SYDVKM. V lost 6 bases and J lost 6; bases outside the gene matches: 11. The CDR3 reads CASRPSGTGFNGYTF. The CDR3 DNA reads TGTGCCAGCAGACCTTCCGGGACAGGGTTCAATGGCTACACCTTC.

V and J are TRBV6-5 and TRBJ2-7; 8 positions agree with TRBD2. Germline CDR1 MNHEY, CDR2 SVGAGI. This CDR3 has 15 amino acids. The trim removed 2 bases at V and 2 bases at J, leaving 5 bases unmatched. CDR3 sequence: CASSYGVAGTYEQYF. CDR3 sequence (DNA): TGTGCCAGCAGTTACGGGGTAGCGGGAACCTACGAGCAGTACTTC.

The chain joins TRBV9 to TRBJ1-2; 9 positions agree with TRBD1. CDR3 size: 15 residues. CDR1 and CDR2 from the germline V gene are SGDLS and YYNGEE. V lost 3 bases to trimming and J lost 5 bases; unmatched junction nucleotides: 8. The CDR3 loop reads CASSGILTGGYGYTF. The DNA for the CDR3 is TGTGCCAGCAGCGGAATCCTGACAGGGGGATATGGCTACACCTTC.

The chain joins TRBV7-9 to TRBJ2-6; D is possibly TRBD2 (6 bases). Trimming took 4 bases from V and 1 from J, leaving 20 bases between them. Germline V lookup: CDR1 SEHNR, CDR2 FQNEAQ (reference sequence). This CDR3 has 19 residues. CDR3 nucleotides: TGTGCCAGCAGCTCCACCGAGCCGGGACTCCTTTCTGGGGCCAACGTCCTGACTTTC. It codes for CASSSTEPGLLSGANVLTF.

This sequence joins TRBV5-1 and TRBJ1-1; 7 nucleotides align to TRBD1. Unmatched junction bases numbered 3, after V lost 1 base and J lost 3 bases. Germline assignment: CDR1 SGHRS and CDR2 YFSETQ. The CDR3 has 14 amino acids. CDR3 protein: CASSLKGADTEAFF. Here the CDR3 DNA reads TGCGCCAGCAGCTTGAAGGGGGCGGACACTGAAGCTTTCTTT. Full variable domain (remainder filled in from reference TRBV5-1 and TRBJ1-1): KAGVTQTPRYLIKTRGQQVTLSCSPISGHRSVSWYQQTPGQGLQFLFEYFSETQRNKGNFPGRFSGRQFSNSRSEMNVSTLELGDSALYLCASSLKGADTEAFFGQGTRLTVV.

The sample holds a few counts of this clone. The CDR3 region has the DNA TGTGCCAGCAGTGATACACCCGGGTGGGGGGAGCAGTACTTC. Its protein is CASSDTPGWGEQYF. The V gene is TRBV2, the J gene TRBJ2-7, with D perhaps TRBD1 or TRBD2 (5 bases each). Germline values: CDR1 SNHLY, CDR2 FYNNEI. The V gene lost 3 bases and the J gene lost 7 bases, with 16 bases spanning the gap. The CDR3 consists of 14 residues.

The chain uses TRBV28 and TRBJ1-5; tentatively, D is TRBD1 (5 bases). V lost 4 bases to trimming and J lost 0 bases, with 13 bases between them. The CDR3 length is 16 residues. Germline V gene data show CDR1 as MDHEN and CDR2 as SYDVKM. The chain's CDR3 is CASSSAPGISNQPQHF. The CDR3 DNA reads TGTGCCAGCAGTTCCGCCCCAGGGATTAGCAATCAGCCCCAGCATTTT.

The chain uses TRBV5-3 and TRBJ2-7; D is uncertain. TRBV5-3 is reported as an ORF; its role is uncertain. The CDR3 has 12 residues. Between the trimmed V and J ends, which lost 8 bases and 0 bases, there was a span of 9 bases. The CDR3: CASSLASYEQYF. The CDR3 DNA sequence: TGTGCCAGCAGTCTGGCCTCCTACGAGCAGTACTTC.

This chain uses TRBV28 with TRBJ2-7; D gene ambiguous. Germline V gene sequence: CDR1 MDHEN, CDR2 SYDVKM. V was clipped by 4 bases and J by 2 bases, with 9 bases between them. The CDR3 extends over 13 amino acids. CDR3 in DNA: TGTGCCAGCAGTTGGCACAGAACCTACGAGCAGTACTTC. Amino acids: CASSWHRTYEQYF.

The chain has TRBV5-6 and TRBJ2-7; tentatively, D is TRBD2 (7 bases). Germline V gives CDR1 SGHDT, CDR2 YYEEEE. Trimming shortened V by 4 bases and J by 0 bases, and 14 bases separated the two germline ends. The length of the CDR3 is 15 residues. CDR3 amino acids: CASSEGGGSSYEQYF. DNA for the CDR3: TGTGCCAGCAGCGAAGGGGGGGGGAGCTCCTACGAGCAGTACTTC.

The V and J genes are TRBV6-5 and TRBJ1-5; TRBD1 is a possible D gene (5 bases). Germline V CDR1 and CDR2: MNHEY, SVGAGI. There are 14 residues in the CDR3. Trimming took 7 bases from V and 0 from J, leaving 10 bases between them. CDR3 sequence (DNA): TGTGCCAGCAAGGAGGGGAATAGCAATCAGCCCCAGCATTTT. Protein product: CASKEGNSNQPQHF.

In this sample, this clone turned up a few times. The rearrangement uses TRBV28 and TRBJ2-7; TRBD1 is a possible D gene (6 bases). The germline V gene encodes CDR1 MDHEN and CDR2 SYDVKM. This CDR3 is 13 amino acids long. With 6 bases removed from V and 3 bases from J, the gap between germline ends came to 12 bases. The CDR3 nucleotides read TGTGCCAGCAGCCCCCCGGACAGCTACGAGCAGTACTTC. The encoded protein is CASSPPDSYEQYF.

V gene TRBV6-6 combines with J gene TRBJ2-7; tentatively, D is TRBD2 (6 bases). V lost 5 bases and J 0 bases, leaving 11 bases between the germline ends. The CDR3 runs 14 residues. Germline CDR1 MNHNY, CDR2 SVGAGI (reference sequence). In DNA form, the CDR3 reads TGTGCCAGCAGTCCTCTAGCGTACTCCTACGAGCAGTACTTC. Its protein product is CASSPLAYSYEQYF.

The chain has TRBV28 and TRBJ1-2, with 7 bases aligning to TRBD1. Germline V gives CDR1 MDHEN, CDR2 SYDVKM. This CDR3 is built from 13 residues. The ends lost 2 bases at V and 5 bases at J; junction bases unmatched: 2. CDR3 coding DNA: TGTGCCAGCAGTTTAGCGACAGGGTATGGCTACACCTTC. This encodes CASSLATGYGYTF.

CDR3 sequence (DNA): TGTGCCAGCTCACCAGGACTTTCCCAAGAGACCCAGTACTTC. Translating it yields CASSPGLSQETQYF. The genes are TRBV18 and TRBJ2-5; TRBD2 might be the D (5 bases). V was clipped by 2 bases and J by 1 base, with 8 bases between them. Germline V gives CDR1 KGHSH, CDR2 LQKENI. CDR3 length: 14 residues.

The chain uses TRBV28 and TRBJ1-4, with 8 bases lining up with TRBD1. This CDR3 is 16 amino acids long. Unmatched junction bases numbered 14, after V lost 6 bases and J lost 8 bases. CDR1 is MDHEN and CDR2 is SYDVKM in the germline V gene. CDR3 protein: CASSLDREDVTEKLFF. The CDR3 region has the DNA TGTGCCAGCAGCCTGGACAGGGAAGATGTGACGGAAAAACTGTTTTTT.

The rearrangement joins TRBV28 to TRBJ2-1; the D gene is possibly TRBD2 (5 bases). Germline assignment: CDR1 MDHEN and CDR2 SYDVKM. CDR3 size: 15 residues. Deletions cut 1 base from V and 3 bases from J, with 10 bases between. The CDR3 nucleotides read TGTGCCAGCAGTTTATTGACGGGATTCTACAATGAGCAGTTCTTC. Translation: CASSLLTGFYNEQFF.

This clone was detected a few times. The V and J genes are TRBV4-2 and TRBJ1-4, with D maybe TRBD1 (6 bases). The CDR3 is made up of 15 amino acids. The V gene's germline CDR1 is LGHNA and CDR2 YNFKEQ. The V and J ends lost 0 bases and 8 bases respectively, with 13 bases between them. In DNA, the CDR3 is TGTGCCAGCAGCCAAGAGGAGGGGGTTCGGGAAAAACTGTTTTTT. It codes for CASSQEEGVREKLFF.

With respect to this clone: Additional DNA sequences in this sample encode the identical CDR3. The chain has TRBV6-5 and TRBJ2-7; tentatively, D is TRBD2 (6 bases). V lost 2 bases and J lost 6, with 8 bases in between. Germline V gene data show CDR1 as MNHEY and CDR2 as SVGAGI. The CDR3 sequence is 12 residues long. The CDR3 region has the DNA TGTGCCAGCAGTTACGGGGGAGGCGAGCAGTACTTC. This encodes CASSYGGGEQYF.

This chain links TRBV4-1 with TRBJ2-3; D is uncertain. There are 15 residues in the CDR3. The V end lost 0 bases, the J end lost 1 base, and 8 bases lay between the germline ends. Germline V gives CDR1 MGHRA, CDR2 YSYEKL. DNA for the CDR3: TGCGCCAGCAGCCAAGAGGGTCAGCGCACAGATACGCAGTATTTT. Amino acid sequence: CASSQEGQRTDTQYF.

The chain uses TRBV9 and TRBJ2-5, with D uncertain. With 2 bases removed from V and 2 bases from J, the gap between germline ends came to 13 bases. Germline-derived CDR1 and CDR2 are SGDLS and YYNGEE. The CDR3 spans 15 residues. The CDR3 loop reads CASSVSHLEQETQYF. The CDR3 DNA sequence: TGTGCCAGCAGCGTGTCGCATTTAGAACAAGAGACCCAGTACTTC.